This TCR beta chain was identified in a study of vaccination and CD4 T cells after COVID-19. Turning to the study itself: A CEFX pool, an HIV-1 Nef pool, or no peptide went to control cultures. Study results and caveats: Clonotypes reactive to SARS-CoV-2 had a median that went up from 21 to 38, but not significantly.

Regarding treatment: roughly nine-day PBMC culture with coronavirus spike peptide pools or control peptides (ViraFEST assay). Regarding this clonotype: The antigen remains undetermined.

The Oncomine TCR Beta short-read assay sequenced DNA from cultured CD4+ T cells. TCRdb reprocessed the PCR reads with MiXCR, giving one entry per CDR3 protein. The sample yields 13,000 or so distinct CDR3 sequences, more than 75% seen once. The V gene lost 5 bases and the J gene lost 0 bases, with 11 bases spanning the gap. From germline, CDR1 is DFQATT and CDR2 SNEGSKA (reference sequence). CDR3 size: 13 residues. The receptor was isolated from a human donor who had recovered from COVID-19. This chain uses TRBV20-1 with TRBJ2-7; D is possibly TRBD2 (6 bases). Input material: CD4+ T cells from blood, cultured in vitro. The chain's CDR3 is CSALALSSYEQYF. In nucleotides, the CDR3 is TGCAGTGCTCTAGCGTTAAGCTCCTACGAGCAGTACTTC.